This note documents a single T cell receptor (beta chain) sequence. V lost 7 bases and J lost 7, with 10 bases in between. CDR3 length: 11 residues. These data originate in a study of blood T cell repertoires in COVID-19. Overall study: Nucleic acid was either cDNA or gDNA, and it came from T cells, B-cell-depleted T cells, or PBMCs.

TCRdb keeps only in-frame clones here, not all; method: immunoSEQ multiplex PCR. The sample carries approximately 460,000 clones, roughly 89% recorded once. The TCR was taken from a man aged 18 to 29 with COVID-19, enrolled during active disease. The chain recombines TRBV12-3 or TRBV12-4 with TRBJ1-2; weak D call: TRBD1 (6 bases). Material: peripheral blood. The CDR3 region has the DNA TGTGCCAGCATCTCAGGGGCTGGCTACACCTTC. Its protein product is CASISGAGYTF.